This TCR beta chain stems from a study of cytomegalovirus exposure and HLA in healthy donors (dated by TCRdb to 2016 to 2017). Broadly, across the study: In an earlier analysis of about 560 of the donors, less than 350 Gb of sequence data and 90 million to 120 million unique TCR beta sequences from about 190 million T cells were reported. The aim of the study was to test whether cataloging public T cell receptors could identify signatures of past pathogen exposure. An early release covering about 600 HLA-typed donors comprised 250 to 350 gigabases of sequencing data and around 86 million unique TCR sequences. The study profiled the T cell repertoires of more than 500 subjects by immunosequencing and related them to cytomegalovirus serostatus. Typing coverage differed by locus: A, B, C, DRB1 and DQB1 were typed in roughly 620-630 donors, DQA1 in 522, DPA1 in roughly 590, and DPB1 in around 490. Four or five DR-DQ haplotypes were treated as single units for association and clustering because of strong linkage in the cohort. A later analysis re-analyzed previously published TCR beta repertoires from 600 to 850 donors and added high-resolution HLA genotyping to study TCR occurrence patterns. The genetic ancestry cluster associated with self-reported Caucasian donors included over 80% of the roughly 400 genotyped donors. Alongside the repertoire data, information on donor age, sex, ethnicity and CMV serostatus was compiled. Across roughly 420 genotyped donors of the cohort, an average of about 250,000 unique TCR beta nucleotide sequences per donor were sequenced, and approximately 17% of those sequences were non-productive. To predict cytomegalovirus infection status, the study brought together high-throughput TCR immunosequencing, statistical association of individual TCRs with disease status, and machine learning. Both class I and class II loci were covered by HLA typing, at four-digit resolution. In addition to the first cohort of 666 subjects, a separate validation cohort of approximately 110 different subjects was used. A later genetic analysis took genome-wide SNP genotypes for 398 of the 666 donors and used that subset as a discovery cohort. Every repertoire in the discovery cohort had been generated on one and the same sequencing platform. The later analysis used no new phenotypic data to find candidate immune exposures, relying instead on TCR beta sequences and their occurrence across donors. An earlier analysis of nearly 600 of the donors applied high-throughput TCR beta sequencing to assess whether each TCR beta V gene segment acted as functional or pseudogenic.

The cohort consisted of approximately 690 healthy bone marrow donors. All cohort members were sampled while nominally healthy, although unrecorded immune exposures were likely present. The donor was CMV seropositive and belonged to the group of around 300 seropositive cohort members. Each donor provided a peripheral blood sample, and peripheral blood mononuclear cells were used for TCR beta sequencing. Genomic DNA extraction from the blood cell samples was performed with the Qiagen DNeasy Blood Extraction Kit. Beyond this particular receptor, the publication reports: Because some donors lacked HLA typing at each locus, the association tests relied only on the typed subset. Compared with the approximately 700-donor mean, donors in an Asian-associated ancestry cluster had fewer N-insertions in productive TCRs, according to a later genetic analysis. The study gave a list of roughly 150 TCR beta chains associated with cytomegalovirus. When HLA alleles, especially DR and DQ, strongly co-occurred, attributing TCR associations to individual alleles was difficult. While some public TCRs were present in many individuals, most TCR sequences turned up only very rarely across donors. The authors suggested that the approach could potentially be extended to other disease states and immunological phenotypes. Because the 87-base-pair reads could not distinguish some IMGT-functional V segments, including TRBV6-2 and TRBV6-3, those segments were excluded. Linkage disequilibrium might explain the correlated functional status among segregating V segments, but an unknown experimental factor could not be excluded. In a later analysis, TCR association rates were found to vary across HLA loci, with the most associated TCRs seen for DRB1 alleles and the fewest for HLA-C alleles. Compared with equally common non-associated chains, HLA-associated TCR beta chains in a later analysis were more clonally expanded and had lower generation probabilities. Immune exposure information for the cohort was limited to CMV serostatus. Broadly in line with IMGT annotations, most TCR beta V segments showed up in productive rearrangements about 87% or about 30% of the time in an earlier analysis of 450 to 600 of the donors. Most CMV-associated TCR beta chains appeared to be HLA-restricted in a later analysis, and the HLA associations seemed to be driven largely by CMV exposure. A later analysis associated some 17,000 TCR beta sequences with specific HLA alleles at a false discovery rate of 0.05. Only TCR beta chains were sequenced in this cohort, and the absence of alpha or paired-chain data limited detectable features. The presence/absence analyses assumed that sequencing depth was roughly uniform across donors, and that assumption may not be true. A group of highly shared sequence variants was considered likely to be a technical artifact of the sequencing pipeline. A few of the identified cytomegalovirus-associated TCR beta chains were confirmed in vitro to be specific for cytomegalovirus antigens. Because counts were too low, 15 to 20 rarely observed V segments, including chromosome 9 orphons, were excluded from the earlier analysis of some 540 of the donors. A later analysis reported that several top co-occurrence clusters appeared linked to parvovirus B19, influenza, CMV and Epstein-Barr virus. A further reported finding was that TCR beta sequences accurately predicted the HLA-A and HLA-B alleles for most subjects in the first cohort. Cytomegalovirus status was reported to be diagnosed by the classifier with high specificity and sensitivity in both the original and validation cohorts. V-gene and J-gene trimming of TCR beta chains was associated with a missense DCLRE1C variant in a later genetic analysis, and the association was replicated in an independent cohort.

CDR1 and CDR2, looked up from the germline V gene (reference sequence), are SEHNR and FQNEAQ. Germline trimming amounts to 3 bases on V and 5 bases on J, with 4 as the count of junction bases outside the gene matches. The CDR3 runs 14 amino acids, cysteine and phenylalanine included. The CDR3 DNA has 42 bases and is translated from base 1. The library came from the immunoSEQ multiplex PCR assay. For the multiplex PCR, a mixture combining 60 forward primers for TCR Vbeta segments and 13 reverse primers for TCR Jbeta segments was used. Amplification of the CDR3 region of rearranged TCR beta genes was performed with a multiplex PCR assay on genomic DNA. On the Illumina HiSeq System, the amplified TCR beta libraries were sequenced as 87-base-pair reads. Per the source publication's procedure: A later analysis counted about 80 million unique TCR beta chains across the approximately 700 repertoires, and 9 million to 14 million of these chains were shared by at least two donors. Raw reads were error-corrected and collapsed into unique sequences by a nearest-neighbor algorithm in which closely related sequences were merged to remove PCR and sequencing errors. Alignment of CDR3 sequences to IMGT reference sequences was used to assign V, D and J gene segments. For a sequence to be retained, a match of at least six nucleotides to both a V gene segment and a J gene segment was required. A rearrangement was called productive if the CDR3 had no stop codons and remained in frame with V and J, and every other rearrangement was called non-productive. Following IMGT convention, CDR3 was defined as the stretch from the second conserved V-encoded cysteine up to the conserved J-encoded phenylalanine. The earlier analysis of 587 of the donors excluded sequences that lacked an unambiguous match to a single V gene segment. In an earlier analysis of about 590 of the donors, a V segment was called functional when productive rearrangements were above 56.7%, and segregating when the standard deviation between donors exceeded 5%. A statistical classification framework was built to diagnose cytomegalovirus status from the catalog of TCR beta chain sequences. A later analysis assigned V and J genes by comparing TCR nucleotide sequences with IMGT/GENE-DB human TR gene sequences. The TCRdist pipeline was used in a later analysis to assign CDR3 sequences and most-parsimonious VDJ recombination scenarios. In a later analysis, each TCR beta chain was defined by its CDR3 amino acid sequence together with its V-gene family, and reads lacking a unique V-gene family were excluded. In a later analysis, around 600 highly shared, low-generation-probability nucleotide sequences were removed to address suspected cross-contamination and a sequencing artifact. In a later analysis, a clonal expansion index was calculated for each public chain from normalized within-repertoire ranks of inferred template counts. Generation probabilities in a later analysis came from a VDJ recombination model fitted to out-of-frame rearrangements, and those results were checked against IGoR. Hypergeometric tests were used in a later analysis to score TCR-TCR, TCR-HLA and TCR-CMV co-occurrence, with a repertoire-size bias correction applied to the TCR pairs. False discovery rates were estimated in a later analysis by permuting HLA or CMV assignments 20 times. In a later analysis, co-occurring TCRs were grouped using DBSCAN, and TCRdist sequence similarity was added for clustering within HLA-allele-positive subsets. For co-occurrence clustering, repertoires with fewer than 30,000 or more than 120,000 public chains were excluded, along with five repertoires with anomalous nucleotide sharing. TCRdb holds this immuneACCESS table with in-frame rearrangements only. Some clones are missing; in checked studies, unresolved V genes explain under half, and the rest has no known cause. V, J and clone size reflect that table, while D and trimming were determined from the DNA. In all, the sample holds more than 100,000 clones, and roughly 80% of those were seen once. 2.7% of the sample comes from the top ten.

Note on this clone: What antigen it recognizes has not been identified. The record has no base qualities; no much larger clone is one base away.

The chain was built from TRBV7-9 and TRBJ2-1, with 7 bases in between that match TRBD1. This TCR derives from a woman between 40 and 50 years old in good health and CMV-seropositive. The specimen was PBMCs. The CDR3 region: CASSFQTGNNEQFF. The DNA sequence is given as TGTGCCAGCAGCTTTCAGACAGGGAACAATGAGCAGTTCTTC.